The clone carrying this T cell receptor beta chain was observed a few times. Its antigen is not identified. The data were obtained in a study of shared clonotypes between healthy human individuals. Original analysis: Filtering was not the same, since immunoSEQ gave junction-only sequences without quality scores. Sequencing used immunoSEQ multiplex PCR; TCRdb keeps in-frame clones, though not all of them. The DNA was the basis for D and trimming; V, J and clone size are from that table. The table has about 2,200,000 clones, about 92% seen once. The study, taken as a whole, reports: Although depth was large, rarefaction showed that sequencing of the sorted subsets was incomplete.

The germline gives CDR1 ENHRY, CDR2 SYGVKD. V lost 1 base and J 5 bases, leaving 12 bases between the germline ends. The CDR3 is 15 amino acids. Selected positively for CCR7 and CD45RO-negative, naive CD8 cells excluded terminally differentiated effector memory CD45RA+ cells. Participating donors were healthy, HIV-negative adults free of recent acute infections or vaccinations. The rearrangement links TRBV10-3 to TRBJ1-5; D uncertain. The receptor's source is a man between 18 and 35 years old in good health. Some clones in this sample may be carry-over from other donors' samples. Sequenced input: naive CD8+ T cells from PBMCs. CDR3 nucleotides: TGTGCCATCAGTGAGTGGTTAGATACGGATCAGCCCCAGCATTTT. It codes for CAISEWLDTDQPQHF.